This TCR beta chain was recovered during a study of CD8+CD57+ T cells in acquired aplastic anemia. Before being chosen for sequencing, patients had shown CD8+CD57+ cell expansion by flow cytometry. The template for TCR beta VDJ and CDR3 sequence profiling was genomic DNA. TCRdb reprocessed the reads via MiXCR and lists one record per CDR3 protein. The sample includes hundreds of thousands of distinct CDR3 sequences, around 32% of them seen just once. Per the germline V gene, CDR1 is SGHVS and CDR2 is FQNEAQ. The CDR3 has 12 amino acids. Trimming removed 4 bases from V and 14 bases from J, with 15 bases in between. This clonotype was seen repeatedly, ten times or more.

This sequence was found in a human donor with aplastic anemia. The sequencing sample was made of sorted CD4+, CD8+, or CD8+CD57+ T cells (not recorded which) from PBMCs. The chain joins TRBV7-8 to TRBJ1-3; D ambiguous. The CDR3 DNA follows: TGTGCCAGCAGCTCCAATGCAGACAAGGTATATTTT. Translated, it gives CASSSNADKVYF.